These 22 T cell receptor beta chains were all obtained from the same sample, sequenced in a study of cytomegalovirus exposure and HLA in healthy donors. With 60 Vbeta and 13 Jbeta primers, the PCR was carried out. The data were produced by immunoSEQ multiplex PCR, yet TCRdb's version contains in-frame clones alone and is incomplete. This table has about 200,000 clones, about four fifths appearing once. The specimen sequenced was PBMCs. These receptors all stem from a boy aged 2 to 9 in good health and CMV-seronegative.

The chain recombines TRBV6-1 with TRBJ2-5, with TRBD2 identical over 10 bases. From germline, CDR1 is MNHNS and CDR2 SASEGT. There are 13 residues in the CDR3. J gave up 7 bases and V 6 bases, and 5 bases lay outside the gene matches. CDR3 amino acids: CASRTSGLGTQYF. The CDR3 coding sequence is TGTGCCAGCAGGACTAGCGGGCTGGGGACCCAGTACTTC.

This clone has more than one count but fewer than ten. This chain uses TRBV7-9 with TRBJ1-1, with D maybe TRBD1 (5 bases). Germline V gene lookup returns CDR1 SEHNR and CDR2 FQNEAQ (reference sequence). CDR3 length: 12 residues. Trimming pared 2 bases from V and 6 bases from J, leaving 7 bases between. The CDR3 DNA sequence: TGTGCCAGCAGCTTACTAGGGGCTGAAGCTTTCTTT. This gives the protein CASSLLGAEAFF.

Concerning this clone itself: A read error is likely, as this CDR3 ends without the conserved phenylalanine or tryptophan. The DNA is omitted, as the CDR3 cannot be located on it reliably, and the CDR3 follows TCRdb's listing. The CDR3: CASSWGGRDRVTV. J is TRBJ2-3 and V is TRBV7-2; the table calls TRBD1, which could not be checked here. CDR1 is SGHTA, CDR2 FQGNSA, per germline. Including both end residues, the CDR3 is 13 amino acids long.

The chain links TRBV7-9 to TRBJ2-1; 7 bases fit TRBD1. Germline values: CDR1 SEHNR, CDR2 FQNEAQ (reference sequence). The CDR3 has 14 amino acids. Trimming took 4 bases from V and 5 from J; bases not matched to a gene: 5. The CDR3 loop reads CASSSGTADNEQFF. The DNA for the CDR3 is TGTGCCAGCAGCTCAGGGACAGCCGACAATGAGCAGTTCTTC.

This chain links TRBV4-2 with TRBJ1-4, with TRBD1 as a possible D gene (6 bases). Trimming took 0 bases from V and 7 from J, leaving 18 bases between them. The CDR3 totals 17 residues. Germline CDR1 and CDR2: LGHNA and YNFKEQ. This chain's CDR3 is CASSQDVDRTSFEKLFF. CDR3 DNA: TGTGCCAGCAGCCAAGACGTGGACAGAACATCCTTTGAAAAACTGTTTTTT.

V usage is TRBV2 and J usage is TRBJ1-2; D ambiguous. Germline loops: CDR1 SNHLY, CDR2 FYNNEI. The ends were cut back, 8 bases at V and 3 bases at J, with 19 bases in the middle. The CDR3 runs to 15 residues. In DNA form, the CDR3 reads TGTGCCAGCGCGAACCCCCTTAGGGAGCACTATGGCTACACCTTC. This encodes CASANPLREHYGYTF.

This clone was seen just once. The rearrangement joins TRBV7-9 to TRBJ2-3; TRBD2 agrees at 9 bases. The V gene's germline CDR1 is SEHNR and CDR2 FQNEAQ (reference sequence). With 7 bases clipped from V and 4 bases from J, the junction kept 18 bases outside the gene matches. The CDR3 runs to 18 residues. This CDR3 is CASTQGRWASGNSDTQYF. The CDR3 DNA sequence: TGTGCCAGCACCCAAGGGAGGTGGGCTAGCGGGAATTCAGATACGCAGTATTTT.

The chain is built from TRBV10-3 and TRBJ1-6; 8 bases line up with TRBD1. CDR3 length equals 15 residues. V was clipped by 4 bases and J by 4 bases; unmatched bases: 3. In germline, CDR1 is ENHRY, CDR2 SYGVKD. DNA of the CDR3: TGTGCCATCAGTGCCGGGACAGGTTATAATTCACCCCTCCACTTT. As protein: CAISAGTGYNSPLHF.

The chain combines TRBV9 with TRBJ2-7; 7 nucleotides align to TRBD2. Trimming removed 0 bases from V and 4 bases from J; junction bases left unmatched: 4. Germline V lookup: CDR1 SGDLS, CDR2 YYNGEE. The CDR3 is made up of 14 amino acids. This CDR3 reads CASSVAGGGYEQYF. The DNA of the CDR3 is TGTGCCAGCAGCGTAGCTGGGGGGGGGTACGAGCAGTACTTC. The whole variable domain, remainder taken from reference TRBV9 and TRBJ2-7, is DSGVTQTPKHLITATGQRVTLRCSPRSGDLSVYWYQQSLDQGLQFLIQYYNGEERAKGNILERFSAQQFPDLHSELNLSSLELGDSALYFCASSVAGGGYEQYFGPGTRLTVT.

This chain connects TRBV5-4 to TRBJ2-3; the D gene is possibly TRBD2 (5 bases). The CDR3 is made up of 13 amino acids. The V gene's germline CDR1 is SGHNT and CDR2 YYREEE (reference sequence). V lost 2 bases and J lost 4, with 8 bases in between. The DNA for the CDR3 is TGTGCCAGCAGCTTCCAAGCGGCAGATACGCAGTATTTT. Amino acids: CASSFQAADTQYF.

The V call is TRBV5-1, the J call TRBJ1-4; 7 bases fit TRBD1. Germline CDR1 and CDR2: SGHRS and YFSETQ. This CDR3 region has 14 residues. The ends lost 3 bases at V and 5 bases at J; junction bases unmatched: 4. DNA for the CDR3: TGCGCCAGCAGCTCGGGACAGTCAAATGAAAAACTGTTTTTT. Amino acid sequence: CASSSGQSNEKLFF.

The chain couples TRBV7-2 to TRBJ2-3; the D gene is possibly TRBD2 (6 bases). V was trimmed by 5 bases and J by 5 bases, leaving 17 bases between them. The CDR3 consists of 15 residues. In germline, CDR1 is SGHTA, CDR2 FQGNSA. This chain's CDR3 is CASSIIGPRGDTQYF. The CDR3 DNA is TGTGCCAGCAGCATAATTGGGCCGCGGGGAGATACGCAGTATTTT.

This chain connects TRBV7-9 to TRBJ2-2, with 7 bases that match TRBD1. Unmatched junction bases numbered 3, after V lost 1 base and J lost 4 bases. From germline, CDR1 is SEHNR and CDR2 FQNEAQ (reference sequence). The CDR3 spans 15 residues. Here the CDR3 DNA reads TGTGCCAGCAGCTTAGAAACAGGGGTCACCGGGGAGCTGTTTTTT. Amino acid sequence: CASSLETGVTGELFF.

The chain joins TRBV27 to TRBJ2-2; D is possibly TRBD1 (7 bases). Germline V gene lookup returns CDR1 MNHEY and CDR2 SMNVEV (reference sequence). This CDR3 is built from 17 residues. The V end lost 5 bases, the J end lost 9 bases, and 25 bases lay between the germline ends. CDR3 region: CASSDPVRGVRARELFF. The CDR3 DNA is TGTGCCAGCAGTGACCCCGTCAGGGGGGTAAGGGCTCGGGAGCTGTTTTTT.

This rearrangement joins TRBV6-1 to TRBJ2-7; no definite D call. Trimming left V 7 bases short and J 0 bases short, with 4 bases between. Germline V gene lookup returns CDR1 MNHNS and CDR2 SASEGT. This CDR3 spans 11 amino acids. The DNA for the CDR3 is TGTGCCAGCACCTTCTCCTACGAGCAGTACTTC. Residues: CASTFSYEQYF.

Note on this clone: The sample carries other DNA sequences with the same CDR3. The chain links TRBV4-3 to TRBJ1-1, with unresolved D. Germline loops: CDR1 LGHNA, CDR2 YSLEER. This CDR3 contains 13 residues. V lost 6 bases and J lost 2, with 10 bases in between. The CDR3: CASSPSQNTEAFF. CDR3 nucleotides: TGCGCCAGCAGTCCTAGTCAAAACACTGAAGCTTTCTTT.

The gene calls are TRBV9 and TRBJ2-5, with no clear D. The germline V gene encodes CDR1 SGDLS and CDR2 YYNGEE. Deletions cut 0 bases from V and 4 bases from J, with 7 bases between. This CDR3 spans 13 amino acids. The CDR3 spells CASSVDLRETQYF. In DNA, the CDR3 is TGTGCCAGCAGCGTAGACCTCAGAGAGACCCAGTACTTC.

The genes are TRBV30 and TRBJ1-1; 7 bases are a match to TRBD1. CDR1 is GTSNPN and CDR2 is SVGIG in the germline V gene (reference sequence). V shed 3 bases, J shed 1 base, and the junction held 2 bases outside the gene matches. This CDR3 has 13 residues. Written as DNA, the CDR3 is TGTGCCTGGAGCTGGGACAGGAACACTGAAGCTTTCTTT. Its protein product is CAWSWDRNTEAFF.

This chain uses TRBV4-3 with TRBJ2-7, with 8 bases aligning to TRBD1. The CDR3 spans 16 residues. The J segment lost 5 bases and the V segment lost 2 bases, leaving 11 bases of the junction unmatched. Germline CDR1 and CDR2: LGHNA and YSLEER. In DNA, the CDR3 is TGCGCCAGCAGCCAATACCCCGGGACAGGCCCACACGAGCAGTACTTC. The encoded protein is CASSQYPGTGPHEQYF.

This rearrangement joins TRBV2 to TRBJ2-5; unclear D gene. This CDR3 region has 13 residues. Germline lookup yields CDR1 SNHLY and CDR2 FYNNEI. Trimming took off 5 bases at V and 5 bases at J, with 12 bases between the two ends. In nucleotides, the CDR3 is TGTGCCAGCAGTCTTGAACCCGGGGAGACCCAGTACTTC. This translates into CASSLEPGETQYF.

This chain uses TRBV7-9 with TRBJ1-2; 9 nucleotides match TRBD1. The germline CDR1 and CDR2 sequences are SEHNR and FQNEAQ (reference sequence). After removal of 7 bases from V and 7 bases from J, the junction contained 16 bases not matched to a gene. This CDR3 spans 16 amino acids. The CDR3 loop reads CASIGTSGQGFGGYTF. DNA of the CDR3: TGTGCCAGCATCGGAACATCGGGACAGGGATTCGGTGGCTACACCTTC.

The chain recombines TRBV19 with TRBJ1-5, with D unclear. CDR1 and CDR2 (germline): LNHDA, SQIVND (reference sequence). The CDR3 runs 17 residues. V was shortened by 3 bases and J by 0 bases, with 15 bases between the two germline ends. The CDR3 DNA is TGTGCCAGTAGTATTGAGGGTGGGCAATATAGCAATCAGCCCCAGCATTTT. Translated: CASSIEGGQYSNQPQHF.